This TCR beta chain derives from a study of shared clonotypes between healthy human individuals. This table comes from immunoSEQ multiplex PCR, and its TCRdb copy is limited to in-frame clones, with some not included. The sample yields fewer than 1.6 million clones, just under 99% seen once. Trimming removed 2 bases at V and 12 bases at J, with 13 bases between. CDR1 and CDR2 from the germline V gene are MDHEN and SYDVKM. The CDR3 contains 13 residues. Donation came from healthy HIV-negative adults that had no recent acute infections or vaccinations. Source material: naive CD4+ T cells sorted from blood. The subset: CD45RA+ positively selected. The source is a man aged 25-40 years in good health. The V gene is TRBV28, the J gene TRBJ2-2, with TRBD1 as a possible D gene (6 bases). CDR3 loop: CASSLGGGPKLFF. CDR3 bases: TGTGCCAGCAGTTTAGGTGGGGGCCCGAAGCTGTTTTTT. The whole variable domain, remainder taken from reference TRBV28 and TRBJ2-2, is DVKVTQSSRYLVKRTGEKVFLECVQDMDHENMFWYRQDPGLGLRLIYFSYDVKMKEKGDIPEGYSVSREKKERFSLILESASTNQTSMYLCASSLGGGPKLFFGEGSRLTVL.